This T cell receptor beta chain was observed in a study of T cell responses to AZD1222 COVID-19 vaccine. Study-level results: Vaccine-associated CD4 TCRs spanned spike, dominant at 160-218 and 743-854.

Profiling relied on immunoSEQ multiplex PCR, and the TCRdb table lists in-frame clones only, not all of them. The table lists tens of thousands of clones, under 95% of them singletons. The CDR3 has 15 amino acids. The junction had 5 bases not matched to a gene; V was cut back by 4 bases and J by 0 bases. Germline CDR1 reads LGHDT; CDR2 reads YNNKEL (reference sequence). In the case of this clone: No antigen is known for it.

The sequences come from peripheral blood, collected on day 0 of AZD1222 vaccination. This sequence originates from an adult in good health. The V and J genes are TRBV3-1 (or the pseudogene TRBV3-2) and TRBJ2-7; 8 nucleotides line up with TRBD2. The CDR3 is CASSRARGGSYEQYF. The CDR3 coding sequence is TGTGCCAGCAGCCGAGCCCGGGGGGGCTCCTACGAGCAGTACTTC.